The sequence of this T cell receptor (beta chain) was determined in a study of blood T cell repertoires in COVID-19 (TCRdb year 2020). In terms of the full investigation: Samples from collaborators originated in the United States, Italy and Spain and spanned both the acute and convalescent phases of COVID-19. The samples were drawn from two sources: the first 160 participants of the ongoing ImmuneRACE study, and over 1,000 subjects contributed by 6 global collaborators. The prospective study material was composed of cDNA or gDNA derived from T cells, B-cell-depleted T cells, or PBMCs. Sample metadata almost always included a de-identified subject ID, COVID-19 status, age in years and sex. A freely available public database, intended as a resource for researchers studying the immune response to SARS-CoV-2, is where the repertoires were released. Where available, HLA class I and class II types were obtained from metadata supplied by the sample provider rather than from assay-based typing. Deeply sampled blood TCRbeta repertoires from subjects exposed to, actively infected with, or recovered from COVID-19 were included in the dataset. Paper-wide results and their limitations: The quantity of clinical and demographic metadata differed by source and by participant and was supplied without curation.

The germline V and J ends show losses of 4 bases and 2 bases respectively, and no gene match explains 5 bases of the junction. The CDR3 goes from the cysteine to the phenylalanine over 14 residues. Solely the CDR3 DNA is kept, with 42 bases framed from the first base. The germline V gene gives CDR1 as SGHRS and CDR2 as YFSETQ. TCRbeta CDR3 regions were amplified from genomic DNA using the immunoSEQ Assay, a bias-controlled multiplex PCR. The authors processed their data as follows. Nucleated cell counts per sample were estimated from amplification of reference gene primers within the assay. To quantify the absolute abundance of each unique TCRbeta CDR3 rearrangement, sequence reads were collapsed and filtered. For each sample, productive Simpson clonality was calculated by taking the square root of Simpson's diversity index across productive rearrangements. What TCRdb holds here is the immuneACCESS table cut down to in-frame rearrangements. Part of the clones is not present; checked against another copy, under half of the missing clones reflect an unresolved V gene, and the others are unexplained. V, J and clone size derive from that table, while D and trimming were established from the DNA sequence. Within this sample are 200,000 to 300,000 clones, with around nine tenths of them counted one time only. The ten top clones hold less than 4.5% of the sample.

A note on this clone: Its antigen remains unidentified. Base quality data are lacking; no much larger clone is found one base away. In the same sample, other DNA sequences code for this CDR3.

In the prospective study, participants were about 18 to 95 years old, resided in about two dozen geographic areas of the United States, and were enrolled through a virtual design. To assign participants to cohorts, the prospective study relied on clinical history that participants themselves reported in a screening survey and a study questionnaire. Mobile phlebotomists in the prospective study collected whole blood, serum and a nasopharyngeal or oropharyngeal swab from every participant. Participants in the prospective study had the option to provide additional blood draws and questionnaires over a roughly 2-month period. Blood samples from the prospective study were shipped frozen or at room temperature prior to DNA extraction.

The chain couples TRBV5-1 to TRBJ2-5, with TRBD1 identical over 7 junction bases. This TCR was sampled from a woman in her thirties with acute COVID-19. Sequenced material: PBMCs or T cells enriched from blood (not recorded which). The sequenced DNA: TGCGCCAGCAGCGCACAGGGGACACAAGAGACCCAGTACTTC. Its protein product is CASSAQGTQETQYF.